A selection of T cell receptor beta chains follows, all from one sample in a study of CD8+ T cells in alopecia areata. Only in-frame clones appear in the TCRdb table, and some are missing; sequencing was by immunoSEQ multiplex PCR. The sample lists about 130,000 clones, more than 40% seen once, with roughly 20% in the top ten. The material was CD8+ T cells sorted from blood, obtained at week 0. These receptors originate from a human donor with alopecia areata. Both conserved end residues are trimmed from each CDR3. The order of the fields is J gene, V gene, CDR3 protein.

J: TRBJ2-2
V: TRBV5-1
CDR3: ASSLDFTWELF

J: TRBJ2-3
V: TRBV7-2
CDR3: ASSRLQGMRGDTQY

J: TRBJ1-5
V: TRBV25-1
CDR3: ASSEGGQGAYQPQH

J: TRBJ1-2
V: TRBV27
CDR3: ASSAGTGHGYT

J: TRBJ2-7
V: TRBV14
CDR3: ASSQAGLIYEQY

J: TRBJ1-5
V: TRBV27
CDR3: ASSSRQGDQPQH

J: TRBJ1-1
V: TRBV30
CDR3: AWIIPGLGTEAF

J: TRBJ2-1
V: TRBV4-1
CDR3: ASSTRLAGGNEQF

J: TRBJ2-5
V: TRBV7-7
CDR3: ASSKMGTAEETQY

J: TRBJ1-2
V: TRBV9
CDR3: ASSAPRRGPYGYT

J: TRBJ2-1
V: TRBV30
CDR3: ASRGRDSYNEQF

J: TRBJ1-1
V: TRBV19
CDR3: ASSASGTPNTEAF

J: TRBJ2-5
V: TRBV4-3
CDR3: ASSQGGGQETQY

J: TRBJ2-5
V: TRBV5-6
CDR3: ASSHFGLAGAWETQY

J: TRBJ2-5
V: TRBV30
CDR3: AWSLADGLQETQY

J: TRBJ2-7
V: TRBV6-5
CDR3: ASRGVGTGTYEQY

J: TRBJ2-1
V: TRBV7-8
CDR3: ASSPDRNYNEQF

J: TRBJ2-5
V: TRBV5-1
CDR3: ASSHLDIRTQETQY

J: TRBJ1-6
V: TRBV30
CDR3: AWSDPRYPWALH

J: TRBJ1-2
V: TRBV5-5
CDR3: ASSPGTNYGYT

J: TRBJ2-5
V: TRBV10-3
CDR3: AISVLSGVGGETQY

J: TRBJ2-5
V: TRBV6-6
CDR3: ASSRTSGGQETQY

J: TRBJ2-5
V: TRBV4-1
CDR3: ASSQNSQETQY

J: TRBJ2-1
V: TRBV9
CDR3: ASSWGLAGDNEQF

J: TRBJ2-7
V: TRBV4-1
CDR3: ASSQDGTGASYEQY

J: TRBJ1-1
V: TRBV29-1
CDR3: SVDSPGAEAF

J: TRBJ2-3
V: TRBV2
CDR3: ASSVFPPGAVLTDTQY

J: TRBJ2-3
V: TRBV6-1
CDR3: ASTSGTGTTDTQY

J: TRBJ1-1
V: TRBV6-5
CDR3: ASSYSRTAMNTEAF

J: TRBJ1-6
V: TRBV29-1
CDR3: SAESDRGIPLNSPLH

J: TRBJ2-1
V: TRBV6-4
CDR3: ASSYSASGGNEQF

J: TRBJ1-1
V: TRBV7-9
CDR3: ASSSSKTAVLEAF

J: TRBJ1-1
V: TRBV27
CDR3: ASSLEAYTEAF